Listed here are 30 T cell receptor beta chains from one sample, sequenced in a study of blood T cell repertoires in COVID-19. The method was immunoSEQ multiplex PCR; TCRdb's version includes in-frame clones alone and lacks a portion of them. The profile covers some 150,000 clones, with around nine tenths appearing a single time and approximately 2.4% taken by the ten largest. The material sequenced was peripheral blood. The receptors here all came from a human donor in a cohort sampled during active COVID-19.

The CDR3 loop is CASSVVPGLYGYTF. The CDR3 DNA reads as TGTGCCAGCAGCGTAGTGCCGGGTCTCTATGGCTACACCTTC. The gene calls are TRBV9 and TRBJ1-2; D uncertain. CDR3 size: 14 residues. Germline V gene data show CDR1 as SGDLS and CDR2 as YYNGEE. The V and J ends lost 0 bases and 4 bases respectively, with 10 bases between them.

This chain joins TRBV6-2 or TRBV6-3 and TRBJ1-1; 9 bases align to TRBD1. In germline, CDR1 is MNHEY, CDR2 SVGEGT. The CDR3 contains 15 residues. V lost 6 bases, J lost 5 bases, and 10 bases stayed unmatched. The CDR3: CASSLAGTGYTEAFF. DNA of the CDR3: TGTGCCAGCAGCTTGGCCGGGACAGGGTATACTGAAGCTTTCTTT.

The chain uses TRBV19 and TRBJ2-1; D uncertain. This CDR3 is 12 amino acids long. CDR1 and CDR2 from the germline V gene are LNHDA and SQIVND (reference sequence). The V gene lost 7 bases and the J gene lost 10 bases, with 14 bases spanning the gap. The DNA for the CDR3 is TGTGCCAGTATCAACGTCCCCGGGGAGCAGTTCTTC. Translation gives CASINVPGEQFF.

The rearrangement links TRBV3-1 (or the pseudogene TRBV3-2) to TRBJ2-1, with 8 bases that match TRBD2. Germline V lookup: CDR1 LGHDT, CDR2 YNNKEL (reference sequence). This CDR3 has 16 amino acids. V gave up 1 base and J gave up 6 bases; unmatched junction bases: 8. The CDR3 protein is CASSQVLAGGTNEQFF. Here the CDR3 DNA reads TGTGCCAGCAGCCAAGTTTTGGCGGGAGGAACCAATGAGCAGTTCTTC.

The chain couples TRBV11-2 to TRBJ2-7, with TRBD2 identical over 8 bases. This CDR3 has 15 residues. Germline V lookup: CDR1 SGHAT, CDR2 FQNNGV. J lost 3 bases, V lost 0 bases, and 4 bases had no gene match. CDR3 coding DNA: TGTGCCAGCAGCTTAGATGGGACTAGTAACTACGAGCAGTACTTC. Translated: CASSLDGTSNYEQYF.

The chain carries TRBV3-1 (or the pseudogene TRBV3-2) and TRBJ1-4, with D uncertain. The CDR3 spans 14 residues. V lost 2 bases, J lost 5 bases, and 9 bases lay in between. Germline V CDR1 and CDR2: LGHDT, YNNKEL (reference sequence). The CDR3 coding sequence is TGTGCCAGCAGCCAACGGAAACAGAATGAAAAACTGTTTTTT. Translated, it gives CASSQRKQNEKLFF.

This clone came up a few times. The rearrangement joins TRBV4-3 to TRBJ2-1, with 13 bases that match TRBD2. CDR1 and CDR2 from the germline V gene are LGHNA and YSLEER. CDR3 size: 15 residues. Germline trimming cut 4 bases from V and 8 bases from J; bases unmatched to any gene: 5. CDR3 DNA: TGCGCCAGCAGCCGCACTAGCGGGAGGGGAGATGAGCAGTTCTTC. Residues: CASSRTSGRGDEQFF.

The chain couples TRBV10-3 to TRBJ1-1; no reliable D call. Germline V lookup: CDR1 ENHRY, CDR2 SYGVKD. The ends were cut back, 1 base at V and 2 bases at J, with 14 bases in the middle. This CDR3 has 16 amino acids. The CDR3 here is CAISEFSEGLNTEAFF. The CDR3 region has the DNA TGTGCCATCAGTGAGTTCTCCGAGGGTCTCAACACTGAAGCTTTCTTT.

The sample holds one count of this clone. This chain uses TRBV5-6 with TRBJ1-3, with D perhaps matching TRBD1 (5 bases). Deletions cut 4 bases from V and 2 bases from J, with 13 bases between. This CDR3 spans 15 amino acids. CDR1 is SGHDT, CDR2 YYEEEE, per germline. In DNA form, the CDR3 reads TGTGCCAGCAGCCCCCAGGGACTCGCTGGAAACACCATATATTTT. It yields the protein CASSPQGLAGNTIYF.

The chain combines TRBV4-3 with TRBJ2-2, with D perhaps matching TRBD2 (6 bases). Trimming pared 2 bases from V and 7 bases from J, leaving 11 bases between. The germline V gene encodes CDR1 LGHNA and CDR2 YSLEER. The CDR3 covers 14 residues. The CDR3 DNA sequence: TGCGCCAGCAGCCAAAGGCAGGGAGGCGGGGAGCTGTTTTTT. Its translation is CASSQRQGGGELFF.

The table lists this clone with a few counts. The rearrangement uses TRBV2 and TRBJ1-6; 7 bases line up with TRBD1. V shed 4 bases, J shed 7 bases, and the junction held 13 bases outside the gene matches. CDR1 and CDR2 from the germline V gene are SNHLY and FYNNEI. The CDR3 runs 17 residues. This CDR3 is CASSGQGGNLGNSPLHF. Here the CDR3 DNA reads TGTGCCAGCAGTGGGCAGGGGGGAAATCTAGGGAATTCACCCCTCCACTTT.

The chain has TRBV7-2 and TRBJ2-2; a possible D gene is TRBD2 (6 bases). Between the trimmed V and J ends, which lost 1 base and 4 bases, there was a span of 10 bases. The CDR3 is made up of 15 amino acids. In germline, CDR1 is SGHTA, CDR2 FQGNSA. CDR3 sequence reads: CASSLVGGTTGELFF. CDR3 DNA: TGTGCCAGCAGCTTAGTCGGCGGGACCACCGGGGAGCTGTTTTTT. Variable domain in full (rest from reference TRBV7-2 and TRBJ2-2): GAGVSQSPSNKVTEKGKDVELRCDPISGHTALYWYRQSLGQGLEFLIYFQGNSAPDKSGLPSDRFSAERTGGSVSTLTIQRTQQEDSAVYLCASSLVGGTTGELFFGEGSRLTVL.

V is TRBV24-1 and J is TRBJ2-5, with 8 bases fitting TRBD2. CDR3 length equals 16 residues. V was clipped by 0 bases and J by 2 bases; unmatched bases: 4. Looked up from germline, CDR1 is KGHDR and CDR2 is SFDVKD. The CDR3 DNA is TGTGCCACCAGTGATTTGGTTCCGGGAGGGCAAGAGACCCAGTACTTC. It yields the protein CATSDLVPGGQETQYF.

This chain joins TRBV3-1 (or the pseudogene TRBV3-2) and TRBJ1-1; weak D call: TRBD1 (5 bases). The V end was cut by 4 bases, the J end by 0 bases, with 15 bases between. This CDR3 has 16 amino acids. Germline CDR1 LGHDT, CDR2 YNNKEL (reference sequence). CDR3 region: CASSPRWGGLNTEAFF. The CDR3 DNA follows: TGTGCCAGCAGCCCAAGATGGGGCGGCCTGAACACTGAAGCTTTCTTT.

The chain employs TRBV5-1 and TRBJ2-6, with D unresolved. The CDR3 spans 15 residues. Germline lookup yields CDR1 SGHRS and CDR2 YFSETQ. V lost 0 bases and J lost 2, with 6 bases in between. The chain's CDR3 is CASSLDGPGANVLTF. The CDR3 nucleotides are TGCGCCAGCAGCTTGGATGGGCCTGGGGCCAACGTCCTGACTTTC.

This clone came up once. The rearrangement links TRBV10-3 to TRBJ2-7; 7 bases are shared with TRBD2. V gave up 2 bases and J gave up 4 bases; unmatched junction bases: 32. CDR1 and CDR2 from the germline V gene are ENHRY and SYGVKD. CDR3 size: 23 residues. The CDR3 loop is CAISERGFRRVDLAVLPFYEQYF. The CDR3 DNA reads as TGTGCCATCAGTGAGCGGGGGTTCCGCAGGGTCGATCTAGCGGTTCTCCCATTTTACGAGCAGTACTTC.

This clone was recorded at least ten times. Here the CDR3 reads CASSLPQEPYEQYF. CDR3 bases: TGCGCCAGCAGCTTGCCCCAGGAACCCTACGAGCAGTACTTC. The rearrangement links TRBV5-1 to TRBJ2-7; D call uncertain. Deletions cut 1 base from V and 2 bases from J, with 10 bases between. Germline loops: CDR1 SGHRS, CDR2 YFSETQ. The CDR3 totals 14 residues.

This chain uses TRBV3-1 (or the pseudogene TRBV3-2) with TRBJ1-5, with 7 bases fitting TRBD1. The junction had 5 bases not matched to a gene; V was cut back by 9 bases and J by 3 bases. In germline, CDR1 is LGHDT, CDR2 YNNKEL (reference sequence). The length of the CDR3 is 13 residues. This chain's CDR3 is CASGQGDNQPQHF. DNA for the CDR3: TGTGCCAGTGGGCAGGGGGACAATCAGCCCCAGCATTTT.

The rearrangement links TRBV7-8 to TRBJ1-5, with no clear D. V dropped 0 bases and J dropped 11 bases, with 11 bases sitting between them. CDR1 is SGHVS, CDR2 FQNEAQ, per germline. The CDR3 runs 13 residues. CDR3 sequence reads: CASSLAILGAQHF. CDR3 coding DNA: TGTGCCAGCAGCTTAGCGATTCTGGGAGCCCAGCATTTT.

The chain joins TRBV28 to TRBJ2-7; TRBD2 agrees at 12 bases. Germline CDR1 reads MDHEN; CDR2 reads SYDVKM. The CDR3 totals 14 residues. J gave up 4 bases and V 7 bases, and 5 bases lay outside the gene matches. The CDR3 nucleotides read TGTGCCAGCACTAGCGGGGGGGCGGGTTACGAGCAGTACTTC. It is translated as CASTSGGAGYEQYF.

The CDR3 coding sequence is TGTGCCAGCAGCCGGGCGGCACCGGGGATGTACGAGCAGTACTTC. Its translation is CASSRAAPGMYEQYF. V gene TRBV2 combines with J gene TRBJ2-7; D possibly corresponds to TRBD2 (5 bases). The CDR3 sequence is 15 residues long. Germline-derived CDR1 and CDR2 are SNHLY and FYNNEI. Trimming cost V 6 bases and J 4 bases, with 19 bases left between them. The entire variable domain, with the rest obtained from reference TRBV2 and TRBJ2-7, is as follows: EPEVTQTPSHQVTQMGQEVILRCVPISNHLYFYWYRQILGQKVEFLVSFYNNEISEKSEIFDDQFSVERPDGSNFTLKIRSTKLEDSAMYFCASSRAAPGMYEQYFGPGTRLTVT.

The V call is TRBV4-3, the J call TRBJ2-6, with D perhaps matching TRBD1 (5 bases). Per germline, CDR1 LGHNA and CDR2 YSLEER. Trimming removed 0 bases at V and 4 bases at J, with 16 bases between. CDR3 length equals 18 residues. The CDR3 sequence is CASSQDLGQPRGANVLTF. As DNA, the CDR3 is TGCGCCAGCAGCCAAGATCTGGGGCAGCCCAGAGGGGCCAACGTCCTGACTTTC.

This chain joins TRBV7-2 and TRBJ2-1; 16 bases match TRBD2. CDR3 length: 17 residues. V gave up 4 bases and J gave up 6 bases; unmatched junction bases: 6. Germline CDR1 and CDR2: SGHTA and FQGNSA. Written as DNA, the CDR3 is TGTGCCAGCAGCTCGGGACTAGCGGGGGGGGCTGGCAATGAGCAGTTCTTC. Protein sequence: CASSSGLAGGAGNEQFF.

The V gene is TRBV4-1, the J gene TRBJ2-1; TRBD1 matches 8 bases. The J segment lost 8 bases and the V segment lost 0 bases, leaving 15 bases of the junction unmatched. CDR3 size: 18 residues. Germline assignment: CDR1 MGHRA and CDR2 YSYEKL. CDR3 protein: CASSQDLAGTGGGDEQFF. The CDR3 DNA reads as TGCGCCAGCAGCCAAGATCTAGCCGGGACAGGCGGTGGCGATGAGCAGTTCTTC.

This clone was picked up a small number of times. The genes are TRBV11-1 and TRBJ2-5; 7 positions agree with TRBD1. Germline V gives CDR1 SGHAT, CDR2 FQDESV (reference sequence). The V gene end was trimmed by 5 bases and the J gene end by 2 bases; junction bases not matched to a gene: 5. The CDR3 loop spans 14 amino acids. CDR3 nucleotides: TGTGCCAGCAGCGGGTGGGACAGACAAGAGACCCAGTACTTC. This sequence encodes CASSGWDRQETQYF.

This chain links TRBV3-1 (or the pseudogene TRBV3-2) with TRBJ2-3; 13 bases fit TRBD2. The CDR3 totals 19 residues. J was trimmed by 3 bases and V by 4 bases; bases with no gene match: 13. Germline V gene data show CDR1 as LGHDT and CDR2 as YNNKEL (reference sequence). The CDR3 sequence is CASSRGLAGDTGQTDTQYF. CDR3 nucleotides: TGTGCCAGCAGCCGCGGACTAGCGGGAGATACCGGACAAACAGATACGCAGTATTTT.

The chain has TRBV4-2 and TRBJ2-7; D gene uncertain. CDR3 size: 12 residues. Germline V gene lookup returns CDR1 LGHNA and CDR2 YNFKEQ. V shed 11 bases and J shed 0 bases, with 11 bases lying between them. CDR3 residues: CASGESSYEQYF. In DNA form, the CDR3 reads TGTGCCTCGGGTGAAAGCTCCTACGAGCAGTACTTC.

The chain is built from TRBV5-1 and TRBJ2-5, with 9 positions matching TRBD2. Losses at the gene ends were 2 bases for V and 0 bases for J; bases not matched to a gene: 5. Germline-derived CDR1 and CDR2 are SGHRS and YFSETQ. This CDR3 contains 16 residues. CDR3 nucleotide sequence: TGCGCCAGCAGCTTAGGGGGACTAGCCGACCAAGAGACCCAGTACTTC. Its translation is CASSLGGLADQETQYF.

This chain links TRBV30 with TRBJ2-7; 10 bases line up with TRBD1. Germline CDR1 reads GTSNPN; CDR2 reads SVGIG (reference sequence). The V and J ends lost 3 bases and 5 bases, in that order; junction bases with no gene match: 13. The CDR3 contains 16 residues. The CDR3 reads CAWRPVYSGTGDEQYF. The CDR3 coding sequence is TGTGCCTGGAGACCGGTTTATTCCGGGACAGGGGACGAGCAGTACTTC. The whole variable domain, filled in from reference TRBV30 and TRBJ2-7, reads SQTIHQWPATLVQPVGSPLSLECTVEGTSNPNLYWYRQAAGRGLQLLFYSVGIGQISSEVPQNLSASRPQDRQFILSSKKLLLSDSGFYLCAWRPVYSGTGDEQYFGPGTRLTVT.

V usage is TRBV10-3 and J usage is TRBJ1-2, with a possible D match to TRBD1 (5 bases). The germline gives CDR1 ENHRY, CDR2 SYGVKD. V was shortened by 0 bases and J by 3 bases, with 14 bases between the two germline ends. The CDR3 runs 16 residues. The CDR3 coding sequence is TGTGCCATCAGTGAGTCCGGGGGTGGAGGGGACTATGGCTACACCTTC. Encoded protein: CAISESGGGGDYGYTF.